These 30 T cell receptor beta chains were sequenced from one sample in a study of shared clonotypes between healthy human individuals. TCRdb keeps only in-frame clones here, not all; method: immunoSEQ multiplex PCR. The data contain over a million clones, around 82% of them singletons. Material: memory CD4+ T cells from PBMCs. Subset meaning: CD45RA-negative fraction. The receptors were sampled from a man aged 18 to 35 in good health. Some clones in this sample may be carry-over from other donors' samples.

The rearrangement links TRBV2 to TRBJ2-1; D uncertain. The CDR3 runs 13 residues. CDR1 is SNHLY, CDR2 FYNNEI, per germline. Trimming left V 4 bases short and J 5 bases short, with 9 bases between. DNA for the CDR3: TGTGCCAGCAGTGTAGAACGGGACAATGAGCAGTTCTTC. It yields the protein CASSVERDNEQFF.

The gene calls are TRBV28 and TRBJ2-7, with TRBD2 matching over 10 bases. The V and J ends lost 3 bases and 7 bases, in that order; junction bases with no gene match: 12. This CDR3 comprises 16 residues. Germline V CDR1 and CDR2: MDHEN, SYDVKM. CDR3: CASSFLSPGLAREQYF. The CDR3 bases are TGTGCCAGCAGTTTCCTATCCCCGGGACTAGCGCGAGAGCAGTACTTC.

The rearrangement joins TRBV7-2 to TRBJ2-1; D gene unclear. V gave up 5 bases and J gave up 5 bases, with 7 bases separating them. The CDR3 runs to 12 residues. Germline CDR1 and CDR2: SGHTA and FQGNSA. CDR3 residues: CASSQFDNEQFF. The CDR3 nucleotides read TGTGCCAGCAGCCAGTTCGACAATGAGCAGTTCTTC.

The rearrangement joins TRBV27 to TRBJ1-1; 8 positions agree with TRBD1. From germline, CDR1 is MNHEY and CDR2 SMNVEV (reference sequence). This CDR3 comprises 13 residues. Trimming removed 6 bases from V and 7 bases from J; junction bases left unmatched: 7. CDR3 bases: TGTGCCAGCAGCCCCAGGGGGCTTAATGAAGCTTTCTTT. Its protein is CASSPRGLNEAFF.

The V gene is TRBV5-1, the J gene TRBJ2-1; D might be TRBD1 or TRBD2, each matching 5 bases. The CDR3 spans 15 residues. The germline V and J ends were trimmed by 0 bases and 4 bases, with 11 bases remaining between them. CDR1 and CDR2 (germline): SGHRS, YFSETQ. CDR3 sequence (DNA): TGCGCCAGCAGCTTGGCCCGGGACCATTACAATGAGCAGTTCTTC. Its translation is CASSLARDHYNEQFF.

V gene TRBV28 combines with J gene TRBJ2-7; maybe TRBD2 (5 bases). The CDR3 has 11 amino acids. V lost 6 bases, J lost 5 bases, and 8 bases lay in between. CDR1 is MDHEN, CDR2 SYDVKM, per germline. CDR3 amino acids: CASRLTNEQYF. The CDR3 DNA is TGTGCCAGCAGGCTGACTAACGAGCAGTACTTC.

The chain is built from TRBV6-5 and TRBJ2-1; TRBD2 is a possible D gene (5 bases). Trimming removed 7 bases from V and 4 bases from J, with 5 bases in between. CDR3 length: 11 residues. Per germline, CDR1 MNHEY and CDR2 SVGAGI. The CDR3 here is CASTGYNEQFF. DNA of the CDR3: TGTGCCAGCACGGGGTACAATGAGCAGTTCTTC.

The gene calls are TRBV10-3 and TRBJ2-1; D gene uncertain. The germline V gene encodes CDR1 ENHRY and CDR2 SYGVKD. The CDR3 spans 15 residues. Between the trimmed V and J ends, which lost 3 bases and 0 bases, there was a span of 9 bases. DNA for the CDR3: TGTGCCATCAGTGATGAAGTCTTCTCCTACAATGAGCAGTTCTTC. This gives the protein CAISDEVFSYNEQFF.

The genes are TRBV6-5 and TRBJ1-5; weak D call: TRBD1 (6 bases). CDR3 length: 13 residues. Between the trimmed V and J ends, which lost 6 bases and 6 bases, there was a span of 12 bases. The germline gives CDR1 MNHEY, CDR2 SVGAGI. In DNA, the CDR3 is TGTGCCAGCAGCATCCAGGGGAGTCAGCCCCAGCATTTT. Translation gives CASSIQGSQPQHF.

The CDR3 bases are TGCGCCAGCAGAGCTGTTCCACAGGGCGGTCAGCCCCAGCATTTT. Its translation: CASRAVPQGGQPQHF. The chain recombines TRBV5-1 with TRBJ1-5; tentative D call: TRBD1 (6 bases). The CDR3 has 15 residues. V was clipped by 5 bases and J by 6 bases, with 18 bases between them. Germline V gene data show CDR1 as SGHRS and CDR2 as YFSETQ.

The CDR3 spells CASAGTSGGLTDTQYF. CDR3 nucleotides: TGCGCCAGCGCAGGAACTAGCGGAGGCCTCACAGATACGCAGTATTTT. The chain carries TRBV5-1 and TRBJ2-3; 8 bases match TRBD2. This CDR3 region has 16 residues. With 7 bases clipped from V and 2 bases from J, the junction kept 12 bases outside the gene matches. The V gene's germline CDR1 is SGHRS and CDR2 YFSETQ.

In this sample, this clone turned up many times. This sequence joins TRBV5-1 and TRBJ1-2, with TRBD1 as a possible D gene (5 bases). Germline V CDR1 and CDR2: SGHRS, YFSETQ. Trimming removed 0 bases at V and 3 bases at J, with 12 bases between. CDR3 length equals 15 residues. The CDR3 nucleotides read TGCGCCAGCAGCTTGGGACGGGGGATTGACTATGGCTACACCTTC. This gives the protein CASSLGRGIDYGYTF. The full variable domain, its missing parts supplied by reference TRBV5-1 and TRBJ1-2, is KAGVTQTPRYLIKTRGQQVTLSCSPISGHRSVSWYQQTPGQGLQFLFEYFSETQRNKGNFPGRFSGRQFSNSRSEMNVSTLELGDSALYLCASSLGRGIDYGYTFGSGTRLTVV.

This clone was seen only a few times. The V gene is TRBV28, the J gene TRBJ2-7; weak D call: TRBD2 (6 bases). The V gene lost 7 bases and the J gene lost 5 bases, with 15 bases spanning the gap. Germline CDR1 MDHEN, CDR2 SYDVKM. The length of the CDR3 is 13 residues. CDR3 sequence reads: CASIAAGNNEQYF. Here the CDR3 DNA reads TGTGCCAGCATCGCGGCGGGGAACAACGAGCAGTACTTC.

The chain carries TRBV4-1 and TRBJ2-5; possible D gene TRBD1, 7 bases. Trimming removed 3 bases at V and 5 bases at J, with 22 bases between. Germline CDR1 reads MGHRA; CDR2 reads YSYEKL. This CDR3 has 17 amino acids. The CDR3 DNA follows: TGCGCCAGCAGCCATCGACAGGGAGGTAATGGTAAGGAGACCCAGTACTTC. It yields the protein CASSHRQGGNGKETQYF.

A note on this clone: Other DNA sequences in this sample translate to the same CDR3. The chain couples TRBV7-9 to TRBJ1-4; 11 bases are a match to TRBD1. The CDR3 sequence is 14 residues long. V was pared by 5 bases and J by 8 bases, with 4 bases of the junction left unmatched. Germline V lookup: CDR1 SEHNR, CDR2 FQNEAQ (reference sequence). This chain's CDR3 is CASSRTGGGEKLFF. As DNA, the CDR3 is TGTGCCAGCAGCCGGACAGGGGGCGGCGAAAAACTGTTTTTT.

This sequence joins TRBV7-9 and TRBJ2-2, with TRBD2 identical over 10 bases. Germline lookup yields CDR1 SEHNR and CDR2 FQNEAQ (reference sequence). The CDR3 loop spans 15 amino acids. The V segment lost 4 bases and the J segment 6 bases; nucleotides outside the gene matches: 5. CDR3 coding DNA: TGTGCCAGCAGCTGGCTAGCGGGAGTAGCCGGGGAGCTGTTTTTT. Its protein product is CASSWLAGVAGELFF.

The chain recombines TRBV5-1 with TRBJ1-3; no reliable D call. The germline V and J ends were trimmed by 1 base and 0 bases, with 8 bases remaining between them. Germline loops: CDR1 SGHRS, CDR2 YFSETQ. This CDR3 region has 15 residues. Written as DNA, the CDR3 is TGCGCCAGCAGCTTGATGGGGAGCTCTGGAAACACCATATATTTT. Protein sequence: CASSLMGSSGNTIYF.

The chain is built from TRBV5-6 and TRBJ2-7; the match to TRBD1 covers 8 bases. This CDR3 spans 13 amino acids. V was pared by 4 bases and J by 6 bases, with 6 bases of the junction left unmatched. Germline lookup yields CDR1 SGHDT and CDR2 YYEEEE. CDR3 region: CASSIEDRGEQYF. For the CDR3, the DNA is TGTGCCAGCAGCATAGAAGACAGGGGCGAGCAGTACTTC.

The chain recombines TRBV4-1 with TRBJ2-5; D ambiguous. The CDR3 contains 13 residues. Deletions cut 6 bases from V and 1 base from J, with 9 bases between. The germline gives CDR1 MGHRA, CDR2 YSYEKL. CDR3 in DNA: TGCGCCAGCAGGCTTCGGAGCCAAGAGACCCAGTACTTC. Protein: CASRLRSQETQYF.

This clone was observed many times. The V gene is TRBV11-2, the J gene TRBJ2-7; D may be TRBD1 or TRBD2 (5 bases each). The CDR3 contains 14 residues. Germline CDR1 and CDR2: SGHAT and FQNNGV. V was pared by 6 bases and J by 0 bases, with 12 bases between. CDR3 residues: CASRLGTASYEQYF. CDR3 coding DNA: TGTGCCAGCAGACTCGGGACGGCCTCCTACGAGCAGTACTTC.

The rearrangement links TRBV28 to TRBJ1-2; unclear D gene. CDR1 is MDHEN, CDR2 SYDVKM, per germline. V was cut by 4 bases and J by 7 bases, with 13 bases left in between. The CDR3 spans 13 residues. The DNA of the CDR3 is TGTGCCAGCAGTTCTACGTTTGTCTCTGGCTACACCTTC. It translates to CASSSTFVSGYTF.

The V call is TRBV7-8, the J call TRBJ1-1; no firm D call. Germline values: CDR1 SGHVS, CDR2 FQNEAQ. This CDR3 contains 14 residues. V was shortened by 5 bases and J by 6 bases, with 16 bases between the two germline ends. The CDR3 sequence: CASSAHPEDAEAFF. CDR3 in DNA: TGTGCCAGCAGCGCGCACCCAGAAGATGCTGAAGCTTTCTTT.

Concerning this clone itself: At one of its ends the junction is not consistent with the germline gene, which may arise from a read error. The CDR3 DNA is TGTGCCAGCAGCCAGGACAGTGAAAGGGTCTTC. This codes for CASSQDSERVF. J is TRBJ2-1 and V is TRBV4-2; the D gene is possibly TRBD1 (6 bases). Germline CDR1 is LGHNA and CDR2 is YNFKEQ. The CDR3 sequence is 11 residues long.

This rearrangement joins TRBV6-6 to TRBJ2-7; 13 nucleotides match TRBD2. The germline V gene encodes CDR1 MNHNY and CDR2 SVGAGI (reference sequence). The CDR3 has 16 amino acids. Losses at the gene ends were 6 bases for V and 3 bases for J; bases not matched to a gene: 8. As DNA, the CDR3 is TGTGCCAGCAGCACCGGGACTAGCGGGACCCTCTACGAGCAGTACTTC. This codes for CASSTGTSGTLYEQYF.

The V gene is TRBV5-6, the J gene TRBJ2-7, with 7 bases identical to TRBD1. The germline CDR1 and CDR2 sequences are SGHDT and YYEEEE. The J segment lost 9 bases and the V segment lost 7 bases, leaving 13 bases of the junction unmatched. The CDR3 totals 13 residues. CDR3 loop: CASDRAGQVGQYF. CDR3 in DNA: TGTGCCAGCGACCGGGCCGGACAGGTGGGGCAGTACTTC.

The V and J genes are TRBV10-3 and TRBJ2-7; weak D call: TRBD1 (5 bases). CDR1 is ENHRY and CDR2 is SYGVKD in the germline V gene. V was shortened by 4 bases and J by 1 base, with 11 bases between the two germline ends. CDR3 length equals 14 residues. The CDR3 loop reads CAISVGVLSYEQYF. In nucleotides, the CDR3 is TGTGCCATCAGTGTAGGGGTACTTTCCTACGAGCAGTACTTC.

Only one count was recorded for this clone. The chain recombines TRBV11-2 with TRBJ2-1, with no clear D. Germline V gives CDR1 SGHAT, CDR2 FQNNGV. Trimming cost V 1 base and J 5 bases, with 9 bases left between them. The CDR3 length is 14 residues. Here the CDR3 reads CASSLAGPNNEQFF. CDR3 sequence (DNA): TGTGCCAGCAGCTTAGCGGGTCCAAACAATGAGCAGTTCTTC. The full variable domain, rest sourced from reference TRBV11-2 and TRBJ2-1, is EAGVAQSPRYKIIEKRQSVAFWCNPISGHATLYWYQQILGQGPKLLIQFQNNGVVDDSQLPKDRFSAERLKGVDSTLKIQPAKLEDSAVYLCASSLAGPNNEQFFGPGTRLTVL.

This clone was found once. The chain couples TRBV21-1 to TRBJ2-7; TRBD2, the table's D call, was not compared with the DNA. TRBV21-1 is noted as a pseudogene. The CDR3 loop spans 14 amino acids. CDR3 DNA: TGTGCCAGCAGCACGCCGGGACTGGGGGTCGAGCAGTACTTC. Amino acids: CASSTPGLGVEQYF.

The chain combines TRBV6-5 with TRBJ2-7; 7 bases line up with TRBD1. Trimming at V came to 7 bases and at J to 5 bases, leaving 11 bases not matched to a gene. CDR1 is MNHEY, CDR2 SVGAGI, per germline. This CDR3 has 14 residues. CDR3 in amino acids: CASTPSGTVDEQYF. DNA of the CDR3: TGTGCCAGCACCCCCTCTGGGACAGTTGACGAGCAGTACTTC.

The V and J genes are TRBV19 and TRBJ2-3; D is possibly TRBD1 or TRBD2 (5 bases each). The CDR3 runs 16 residues. V shed 2 bases and J shed 1 base, with 13 bases lying between them. Germline CDR1 and CDR2: LNHDA and SQIVND (reference sequence). The CDR3 DNA follows: TGTGCCAGTAGTATACAGGGAGTTACGGGCACAGATACGCAGTATTTT. This sequence encodes CASSIQGVTGTDTQYF.